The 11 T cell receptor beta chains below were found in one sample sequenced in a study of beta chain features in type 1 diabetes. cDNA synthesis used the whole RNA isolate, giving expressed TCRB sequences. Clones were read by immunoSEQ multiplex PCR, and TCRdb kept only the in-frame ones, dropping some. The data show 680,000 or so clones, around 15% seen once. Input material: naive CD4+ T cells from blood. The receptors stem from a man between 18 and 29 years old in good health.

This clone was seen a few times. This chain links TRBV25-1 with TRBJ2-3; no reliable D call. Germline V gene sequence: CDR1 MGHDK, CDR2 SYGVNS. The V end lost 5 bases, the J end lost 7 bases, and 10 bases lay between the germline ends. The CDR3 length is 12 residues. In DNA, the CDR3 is TGTGCCAGCAGTCCACAGATGAATACGCAGTATTTT. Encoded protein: CASSPQMNTQYF.

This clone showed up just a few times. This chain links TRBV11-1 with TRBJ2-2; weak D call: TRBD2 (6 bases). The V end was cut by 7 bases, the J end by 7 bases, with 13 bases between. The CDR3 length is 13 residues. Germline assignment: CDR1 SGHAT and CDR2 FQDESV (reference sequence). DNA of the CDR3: TGTGCCAGCACGGCCAGGAGGGTCGGGGAGCTGTTTTTT. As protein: CASTARRVGELFF.

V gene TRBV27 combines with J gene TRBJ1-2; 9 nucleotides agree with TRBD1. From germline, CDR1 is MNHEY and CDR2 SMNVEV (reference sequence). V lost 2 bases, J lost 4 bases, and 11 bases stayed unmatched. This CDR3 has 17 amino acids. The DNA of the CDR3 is TGTGCCAGCAGTTTACGGTCGGGACAGGGAAGGACCTATGGCTACACCTTC. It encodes CASSLRSGQGRTYGYTF.

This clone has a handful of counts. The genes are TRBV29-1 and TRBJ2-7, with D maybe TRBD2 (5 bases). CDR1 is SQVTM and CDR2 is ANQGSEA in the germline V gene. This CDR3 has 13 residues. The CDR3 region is CPAELTRLYEQYF. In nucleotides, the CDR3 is TGCCCAGCGGAACTTACGAGACTCTACGAGCAGTACTTC.

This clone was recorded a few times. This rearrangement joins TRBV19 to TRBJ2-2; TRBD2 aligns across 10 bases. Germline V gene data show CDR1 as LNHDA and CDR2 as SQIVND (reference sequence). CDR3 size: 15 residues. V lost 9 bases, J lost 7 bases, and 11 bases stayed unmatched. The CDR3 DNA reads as TGTGCCAGCAAACCCGGGACTAGCGCTGGCGGGGAGCTGTTTTTT. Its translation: CASKPGTSAGGELFF.

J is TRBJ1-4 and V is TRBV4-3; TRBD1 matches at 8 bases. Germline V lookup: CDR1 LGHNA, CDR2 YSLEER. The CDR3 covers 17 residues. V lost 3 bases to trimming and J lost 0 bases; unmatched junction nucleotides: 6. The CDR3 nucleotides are TGCGCCAGCAGCCAGTACGGACAGGGAACAACTAATGAAAAACTGTTTTTT. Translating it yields CASSQYGQGTTNEKLFF.

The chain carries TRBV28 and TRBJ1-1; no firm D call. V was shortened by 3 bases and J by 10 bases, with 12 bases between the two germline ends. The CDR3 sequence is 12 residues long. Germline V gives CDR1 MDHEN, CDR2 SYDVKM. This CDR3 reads CASSFPGLVAFF. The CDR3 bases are TGTGCCAGCAGTTTCCCAGGACTCGTAGCTTTCTTT.

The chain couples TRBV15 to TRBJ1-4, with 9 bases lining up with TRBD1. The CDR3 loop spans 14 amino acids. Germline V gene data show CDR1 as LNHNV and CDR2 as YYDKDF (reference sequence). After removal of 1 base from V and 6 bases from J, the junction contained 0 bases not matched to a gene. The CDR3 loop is CATSRGDRDEKLFF. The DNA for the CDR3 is TGTGCCACCAGCAGAGGGGACAGGGATGAAAAACTGTTTTTT.

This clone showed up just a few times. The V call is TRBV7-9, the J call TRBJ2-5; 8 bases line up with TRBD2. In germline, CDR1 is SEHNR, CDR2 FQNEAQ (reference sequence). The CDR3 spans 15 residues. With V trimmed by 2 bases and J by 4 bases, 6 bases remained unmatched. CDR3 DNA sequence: TGTGCCAGCAGCTTACAAAGCGGGAGAGGAGAGACCCAGTACTTC. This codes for CASSLQSGRGETQYF.

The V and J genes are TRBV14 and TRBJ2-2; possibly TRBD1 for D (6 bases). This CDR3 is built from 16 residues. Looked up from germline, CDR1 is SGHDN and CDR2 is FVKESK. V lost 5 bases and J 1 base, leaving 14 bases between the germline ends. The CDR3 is CASSYRDKRNTGELFF. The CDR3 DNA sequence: TGTGCCAGCAGCTATCGGGACAAGAGGAACACCGGGGAGCTGTTTTTT. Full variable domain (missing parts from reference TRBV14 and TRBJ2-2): EAGVTQFPSHSVIEKGQTVTLRCDPISGHDNLYWYRRVMGKEIKFLLHFVKESKQDESGMPNNRFLAERTGGTYSTLKVQPAELEDSGVYFCASSYRDKRNTGELFFGEGSRLTVL.

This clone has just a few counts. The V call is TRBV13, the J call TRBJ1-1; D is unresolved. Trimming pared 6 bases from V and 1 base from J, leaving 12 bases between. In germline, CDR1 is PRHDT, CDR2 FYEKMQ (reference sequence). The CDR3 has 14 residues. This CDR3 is CASSSEEANTEAFF. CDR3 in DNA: TGTGCCAGCAGTTCCGAGGAAGCGAACACTGAAGCTTTCTTT.